This TCR beta chain was documented in a study of T cells after yellow fever vaccination. Overall study findings and caveats: Re-detected after boosting: most primary clones, almost 98% of CD4 and 88% of CD8. Only a small proportion of the clonotypes turned up in both the CD4 and the CD8 compartments, likely arising from convergent recombination.

Only a few counts were recorded for this clonotype. Antigen unknown. This CDR3 is 16 amino acids long. Trimming shortened V by 2 bases and J by 6 bases, and 18 bases separated the two germline ends. The germline gives CDR1 PRHDT, CDR2 FYEKMQ (reference sequence). Template switching by 5'RACE produced TCR cDNA, adding a universal primer site and UMIs. Each CDR3 protein is one row after TCRdb ran MiXCR on the 5' RACE reads. This sample has 300,000 to 350,000 distinct CDR3 sequences, with about 10% found just once. The TCR originated in a man aged 18 to 30 who received the YFV17D yellow fever vaccine. The sample consisted of CD4+ T cells sorted from PBMCs, taken 45 days after the yellow fever booster vaccination. V is TRBV13 and J is TRBJ2-3; D perhaps matches TRBD2 (6 bases). The CDR3 nucleotides are TGTGCCAGCAGCTTACCTCGGGACTTCCGTGGTGATACGCAGTATTTT. This translates into CASSLPRDFRGDTQYF.